The rows below give T cell receptor beta chains drawn from one sample of a study of T-cell reconstitution after alpha-beta-depleted transplantation in children. MiXCR, run by TCRdb on the PCR reads, gives a single entry per CDR3 protein. The sample lists approximately 980,000 distinct CDR3 sequences, roughly 29% occurring once. The material sequenced was PBMCs, mostly from graft donor cells, taken 360 days after TCRalphabeta/CD19-depleted stem cell transplant. These TCRs come from a boy under three years old who had a stem cell transplant for SCID, so the T cells may come from the graft donor. The CDR3 runs from the conserved cysteine through the conserved F or W. A D gene is named only where the DNA matches it firmly. Clone size is stated in some rows and not others, as once, few, many or a class when expanded.

D gene	V gene	J gene	clone size	CDR3 protein	CDR3 DNA
NA	TRBV12-3/TRBV12-4	TRBJ1-1	NA	CASLRGRAVTEAFF	TGTGCCAGCCTCCGCGGTCGGGCGGTAACTGAAGCTTTCTTT
TRBD1	TRBV20-1	TRBJ1-1	NA	CSARRDRRLNTEAFF	TGCAGTGCTAGGAGGGACAGACGACTGAACACTGAAGCTTTCTTT
NA	TRBV7-3	TRBJ2-1	NA	CASSLWGGASEQFF	TGTGCCAGCAGCTTATGGGGGGGGGCCTCAGAGCAGTTCTTC
NA	TRBV12-3/TRBV12-4	TRBJ1-6	few	CASSLGTAFNSPLHF	TGTGCCAGCAGTTTAGGTACCGCGTTCAATTCACCCCTCCACTTT
NA	TRBV4-3	TRBJ2-2	NA	CASSQEELVTGELFF	TGCGCCAGCAGCCAAGAAGAACTTGTCACCGGGGAGCTGTTTTTT
NA	TRBV11-2	TRBJ2-3	few	CASSLQRLPTDTQYF	TGTGCCAGCAGCTTACAACGCCTTCCCACAGATACGCAGTATTTT
NA	TRBV15	TRBJ2-3	NA	CATSSDRDTQYF	TGTGCCACCAGCAGTGATCGAGATACGCAGTATTTT
TRBD1	TRBV10-3	TRBJ2-3	many	CAISLTGVGTDTQYF	TGTGCCATCAGTCTAACAGGGGTTGGCACAGATACGCAGTATTTT
TRBD1	TRBV9	TRBJ2-3	NA	CASSPGGTGRDTQYF	TGTGCCAGCAGCCCCGGGGGGACAGGGCGAGATACGCAGTATTTT
NA	TRBV12-3/TRBV12-4	TRBJ2-7	few	CASSFLPSSTGHYEQYF	TGTGCCAGCAGTTTTCTCCCTAGTTCTACCGGCCACTACGAGCAGTACTTC
TRBD2	TRBV4-2	TRBJ2-5	NA	CASSQDRQTSGGEETQYF	TGTGCCAGCAGCCAAGATCGACAGACTAGCGGGGGAGAAGAGACCCAGTACTTC
NA	TRBV20-1	TRBJ2-1	NA	CSARDAWTDEQFF	TGCAGTGCTAGGGACGCCTGGACGGATGAGCAGTTCTTC
NA	TRBV10-3	TRBJ1-1	few	CAISRNRDDTEAFF	TGTGCCATCAGCCGCAACAGGGATGACACTGAAGCTTTCTTT
NA	TRBV7-8	TRBJ2-3	NA	CASSTLFDGTPSTDTQYF	TGTGCCAGCAGCACCCTCTTTGACGGGACGCCTAGCACAGATACGCAGTATTTT
NA	TRBV6-2/TRBV6-3	TRBJ1-1	NA	CARLGRNTEAFF	TGTGCCAGATTGGGGAGGAACACTGAAGCTTTCTTT
TRBD2	TRBV5-1	TRBJ2-7	NA	CASSQGLAGGEQYF	TGCGCCAGCAGCCAGGGGCTAGCGGGGGGCGAGCAGTACTTC
NA	TRBV12-3/TRBV12-4	TRBJ2-1	NA	CASSYGVSYNEQFF	TGTGCCAGCAGTTACGGGGTGTCCTACAATGAGCAGTTCTTC
NA	TRBV20-1	TRBJ2-2	NA	CSASRSNTGELFF	TGCAGTGCATCTAGATCGAACACCGGGGAGCTGTTTTTT
NA	TRBV20-1	TRBJ1-1	many	CSARDFSVNTEAFF	TGCAGTGCTAGAGATTTCAGTGTGAACACTGAAGCTTTCTTT
NA	TRBV6-5	TRBJ1-5	NA	CASSYGAGGNQPQHF	TGTGCCAGCAGTTACGGAGCGGGGGGCAATCAGCCCCAGCATTTT
NA	TRBV6-2/TRBV6-3	TRBJ1-1	NA	CASRNRGEAFF	TGTGCCAGCAGGAACCGGGGTGAAGCTTTCTTT
TRBD1	TRBV6-2/TRBV6-3	TRBJ1-2	few	CASSHSGQNYGYTF	TGTGCCAGCAGTCACTCGGGACAGAACTATGGCTACACCTTC
NA	TRBV5-1	TRBJ2-3	many	CASSLEGYTDTQYF	TGTGCCAGCAGCTTAGAGGGGTATACAGATACGCAGTATTTT
NA	TRBV12-3/TRBV12-4	TRBJ1-3	NA	CASSTDRISGNTIYF	TGTGCCAGCAGCACCGACAGGATCTCTGGAAACACCATATATTTT
TRBD2	TRBV4-2	TRBJ2-1	NA	CASSQDFGAGGSFF	TGTGCCAGCAGCCAAGATTTTGGCGCCGGGGGGTCGTTCTTC
NA	TRBV28	TRBJ1-1	NA	CASRPLTEVGTEAFF	TGTGCCAGCAGGCCACTGACGGAAGTGGGGACTGAAGCTTTCTTT
NA	TRBV27	TRBJ2-7	NA	CASSSAVSYEQYF	TGTGCCAGCAGTTCGGCAGTATCCTACGAGCAGTACTTC
TRBD1	TRBV24-1	TRBJ2-2	NA	CATSDPRSGGHGELFF	TGTGCCACCAGTGATCCCCGATCAGGGGGCCACGGGGAGCTGTTTTTT
NA	TRBV12-3/TRBV12-4	TRBJ1-6	NA	CASSFPPAQGRNSPLHF	TGTGCCAGCAGTTTCCCCCCAGCGCAAGGAAGGAATTCACCCCTCCACTTT
NA	TRBV12-3/TRBV12-4	TRBJ1-2	few	CASSFRGTGGYTF	TGTGCCAGCAGTTTTCGAGGGACTGGGGGCTACACCTTC
NA	TRBV4-2	TRBJ2-7	NA	CASRGGALYEQYF	TGTGCCAGCAGGGGCGGGGCCTTATACGAGCAGTACTTC
NA	TRBV27	TRBJ2-7	NA	CASSLIPSGGRPYEQYF	TGTGCCAGCAGTTTAATCCCCAGCGGAGGGCGACCCTACGAGCAGTACTTC
NA	TRBV5-6	TRBJ2-2	few	CASSLVGQPNIGELFF	TGTGCCAGCAGCTTGGTTGGCCAACCGAACATCGGGGAGCTGTTTTTT
NA	TRBV7-2	TRBJ2-5	NA	CASSRAGLKETQYF	TGTGCCAGCAGCCGCGCAGGCCTGAAAGAGACCCAGTACTTC
TRBD1	TRBV12-3/TRBV12-4	TRBJ2-5	NA	CASSRGTGGRETQYF	TGTGCCAGCAGTAGAGGGACAGGGGGTCGCGAGACCCAGTACTTC
NA	TRBV6-1	TRBJ2-5	NA	CASTKYGLGETQYF	TGTGCCAGCACCAAATACGGACTGGGAGAGACCCAGTACTTC
NA	TRBV5-1	TRBJ2-1	NA	CASSSTGGWNTSSYNEQFF	TGCGCCAGCAGCTCTACGGGTGGGTGGAACACAAGCTCCTACAATGAGCAGTTCTTC
NA	TRBV19	TRBJ1-5	NA	CASTREGSQFNQPQHF	TGTGCCAGTACTCGTGAGGGGAGCCAATTCAATCAGCCCCAGCATTTT
TRBD2	TRBV27	TRBJ2-5	few	CASSLSGGLLETQYF	TGTGCCAGCAGTTTGAGCGGGGGGCTTTTGGAGACCCAGTACTTC